A single TCR beta chain is shown here with its context. Its specificity is not known. The sample belongs to a study of cytomegalovirus exposure and HLA in healthy donors. Notes on the study in general: Presence/absence analyses assumed roughly uniform sequencing depth across donors. In a later analysis, V- and J-gene trimming of beta chains associated with a DCLRE1C missense variant, replicated independently. TCR beta V segments were, for the most part, productive about 87% or about 30% of the time in an earlier analysis.

The V gene end was trimmed by 7 bases and the J gene end by 3 bases; junction bases not matched to a gene: 15. CDR1 and CDR2 (germline): SNHLY, FYNNEI. This CDR3 is built from 16 residues. Primers included in the PCR were 60 Vbeta and 13 Jbeta primers. The method was immunoSEQ multiplex PCR; TCRdb's version includes in-frame clones alone and lacks a portion of them. This table has about 200,000 clones, 60% to 80% appearing once. The chain recombines TRBV2 with TRBJ2-7; 7 positions match TRBD2. This TCR came from a male donor in good health and CMV-seronegative. Sequencing was performed on PBMCs. DNA for the CDR3: TGTGCCAGCAAGGGCGTAGGACTAGTACAAGTCTACGAGCAGTACTTC. It translates to CASKGVGLVQVYEQYF.